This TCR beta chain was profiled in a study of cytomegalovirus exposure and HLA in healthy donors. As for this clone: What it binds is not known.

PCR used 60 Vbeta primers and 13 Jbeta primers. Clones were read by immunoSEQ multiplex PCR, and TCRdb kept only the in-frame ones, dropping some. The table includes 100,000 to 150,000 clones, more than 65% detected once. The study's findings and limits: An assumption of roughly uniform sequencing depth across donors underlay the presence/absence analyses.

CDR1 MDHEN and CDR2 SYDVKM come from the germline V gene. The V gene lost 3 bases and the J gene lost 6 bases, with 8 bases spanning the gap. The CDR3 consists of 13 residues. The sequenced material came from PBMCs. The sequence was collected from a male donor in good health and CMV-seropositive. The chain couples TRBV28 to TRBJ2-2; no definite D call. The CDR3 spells CASSLEFPGELFF. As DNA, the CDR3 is TGTGCCAGCAGTTTGGAGTTTCCCGGGGAGCTGTTTTTT.